This TCR beta chain was documented in a study of lymphopenia after photon versus proton radiotherapy. Comment on this clone: Its target is not known.

This table comes from immunoSEQ multiplex PCR, and its TCRdb copy is limited to in-frame clones, with some not included. This sample has over 50,000 clones, with around 86% found just once. The study's findings and limits: Proton therapy kept repertoires fairly stable, unlike photons, which gained effector/memory cells.

CDR1 is SGHVS, CDR2 FNYEAQ, per germline. The CDR3 has 15 amino acids. Trimming at V came to 3 bases and at J to 2 bases, leaving 7 bases not matched to a gene. The rearrangement links TRBV7-6 to TRBJ2-7; 7 bases are shared with TRBD2. The TCR sequence derives from a man aged 35 to 55 with gastric cancer. The source was peripheral blood, collected from a patient treated with photon-based radiotherapy. This CDR3 reads CASSFTAGVAYEQYF. The CDR3 coding sequence is TGTGCCAGCAGCTTCACGGCGGGGGTTGCCTACGAGCAGTACTTC.